Below, 26 T cell receptor beta chains from the same sample are listed, as sequenced in a study of cytotoxic CD8 clonotypes in ibrutinib-treated CLL. The method was immunoSEQ multiplex PCR; TCRdb's version includes in-frame clones alone and lacks a portion of them. The data contain 90,000 to 95,000 clones, about 74% of them singletons. Source: PBMCs, taken after 24 months of ibrutinib treatment. Receptors originate from a human donor with chronic lymphocytic leukemia.

CDR3 bases: TGTGCCAGCAGCAGGTCAACAGATACGCAGTATTTT. Its protein product is CASSRSTDTQYF. V usage is TRBV21-1 and J usage is TRBJ2-3. TRBV21-1 is listed as a pseudogene. The CDR3 sequence is 12 residues long.

This CDR3 reads CSVEAGSNQPQHF. CDR3 DNA sequence: TGCAGCGTTGAAGCAGGGAGCAATCAGCCCCAGCATTTT. This rearrangement joins TRBV29-1 to TRBJ1-5; D is possibly TRBD1 (5 bases). The CDR3 spans 13 residues. Between the trimmed V and J ends, which lost 1 base and 1 base, there was a span of 5 bases. Germline-derived CDR1 and CDR2 are SQVTM and ANQGSEA.

The chain employs TRBV7-2 and TRBJ2-2, with D maybe TRBD2 (5 bases). Germline CDR1 and CDR2: SGHTA and FQGNSA. V dropped 1 base and J dropped 3 bases, with 15 bases sitting between them. The CDR3 has 17 amino acids. The CDR3 reads CASSLDLPSGYTGELFF. Written as DNA, the CDR3 is TGTGCCAGCAGCTTAGATCTCCCAAGCGGTTACACCGGGGAGCTGTTTTTT.

This chain joins TRBV7-9 and TRBJ1-2, with TRBD1 as a possible D gene (5 bases). V was pared by 5 bases and J by 4 bases, with 11 bases between. This CDR3 region has 13 residues. Germline CDR1 and CDR2: SEHNR and FQNEAQ (reference sequence). CDR3: CASSLGRFYGYTF. In nucleotides, the CDR3 is TGTGCCAGCAGCCTGGGACGGTTCTATGGCTACACCTTC.

In nucleotides, the CDR3 is TGCGCCAGCAGCCTACTGGGACAGGGTGGTGGCTACACCTTC. It specifies CASSLLGQGGGYTF. V gene TRBV5-1 combines with J gene TRBJ1-2; 9 bases align to TRBD1. The CDR3 spans 14 residues. V was clipped by 4 bases and J by 7 bases; unmatched bases: 8. Per the germline V gene, CDR1 is SGHRS and CDR2 is YFSETQ.

This clone has a handful of counts. The chain uses TRBV2 and TRBJ2-7, with D uncertain. CDR1 and CDR2 from the germline V gene are SNHLY and FYNNEI. The V end lost 6 bases, the J end lost 0 bases, and 12 bases lay between the germline ends. This CDR3 has 14 residues. The CDR3 bases are TGTGCCAGCAGCGTAGATGGCGGCTCCTACGAGCAGTACTTC. Amino acids: CASSVDGGSYEQYF.

A remark on this clone: Relative to the germline gene, one junction end is altered; a read error may explain this. The V gene is TRBV13, the J gene TRBJ1-2; no clear D. The CDR3 length is 13 residues. Germline V CDR1 and CDR2: PRHDT, FYEKMQ (reference sequence). CDR3 amino acids: CASSLGENYGYTF. CDR3 bases: TGTGCCAGCAGCCTAGGAGAGAACTATGGCTACACCTTC.

J is TRBJ2-2 and V is TRBV5-6, with TRBD2 matching 14 bases. Germline loops: CDR1 SGHDT, CDR2 YYEEEE. The CDR3 is 15 amino acids. Trimming removed 4 bases from V and 6 bases from J; junction bases left unmatched: 2. The CDR3 nucleotides are TGTGCCAGCAGCCAGACTAGCGGGAGGGCCGGGGAGCTGTTTTTT. Translating it yields CASSQTSGRAGELFF.

The chain is built from TRBV5-1 and TRBJ1-4; D is perhaps TRBD1 (6 bases). The CDR3 runs 17 residues. Germline V lookup: CDR1 SGHRS, CDR2 YFSETQ. The ends were cut back, 4 bases at V and 0 bases at J, with 16 bases in the middle. CDR3 DNA sequence: TGCGCCAGCAGCATCGGCCCTAGGGGGGCAACTAATGAAAAACTGTTTTTT. This sequence encodes CASSIGPRGATNEKLFF.

This clone was seen a handful of times. The chain is built from TRBV5-1 and TRBJ2-5; TRBD1 might be the D (6 bases). Trimming removed 0 bases from V and 0 bases from J, with 12 bases in between. Germline values: CDR1 SGHRS, CDR2 YFSETQ. The CDR3 runs to 16 residues. This CDR3 reads CASSLAGTPNQETQYF. CDR3 DNA sequence: TGCGCCAGCAGCTTGGCGGGGACACCTAACCAAGAGACCCAGTACTTC.

This clone was detected only a few times. The V call is TRBV28, the J call TRBJ1-2; the D gene is possibly TRBD1 (5 bases). The ends were cut back, 5 bases at V and 4 bases at J, with 14 bases in the middle. CDR3 length: 14 amino acids. Germline V gene data show CDR1 as MDHEN and CDR2 as SYDVKM. CDR3 region: CASSPHGAGYGYTF. The CDR3 DNA reads TGTGCCAGCAGTCCTCACGGGGCGGGCTATGGCTACACCTTC.

This clone was detected a few times. The V gene is TRBV18, the J gene TRBJ2-7; the D is unclear. The CDR3 covers 12 residues. Germline-derived CDR1 and CDR2 are KGHSH and LQKENI. Trimming shortened V by 3 bases and J by 5 bases, and 8 bases separated the two germline ends. CDR3 DNA: TGTGCCAGCTCACCCTCGTTGAACGAGCAGTACTTC. It is translated as CASSPSLNEQYF.

The chain carries TRBV21-1 and TRBJ1-5; TRBD1 is the table's D call and was not checked against the DNA. TRBV21-1 is classified as a pseudogene. This CDR3 is 19 amino acids long. CDR3: CASSKKDFKQGAKNQPQHF. As DNA, the CDR3 is TGTGCCAGCAGCAAAAAGGACTTTAAACAGGGGGCAAAAAATCAGCCCCAGCATTTT.

CDR3 protein: CASKNMASTDTQYF. Written as DNA, the CDR3 is TGTGCCAGCAAAAACATGGCTAGCACAGATACGCAGTATTTT. The rearrangement uses TRBV6-6 and TRBJ2-3, with unresolved D. Deletions cut 7 bases from V and 0 bases from J, with 11 bases between. The length of the CDR3 is 14 residues. The germline V gene has CDR1 MNHNY and CDR2 SVGAGI (reference sequence).

The chain carries TRBV5-1 and TRBJ1-2, with D possibly matching TRBD1 (5 bases). V lost 0 bases and J 5 bases, leaving 11 bases between the germline ends. The germline gives CDR1 SGHRS, CDR2 YFSETQ. The length of the CDR3 is 14 residues. The CDR3 loop reads CASSLDDSYYGYTF. The CDR3, as DNA: TGCGCCAGCAGCTTGGATGACAGTTATTATGGCTACACCTTC.

This clone was seen a handful of times. The rearrangement joins TRBV7-3 to TRBJ2-3, with D maybe TRBD2 (7 bases). Trimming cost V 4 bases and J 3 bases, with 14 bases left between them. The CDR3 runs 15 residues. Germline V lookup: CDR1 SGHTA, CDR2 FQGTGA. CDR3: CASSSQGRGTDTQYF. The CDR3 DNA reads as TGTGCCAGCAGCTCCCAGGGGAGGGGTACAGATACGCAGTATTTT.

The chain links TRBV7-9 to TRBJ2-4; D perhaps matches TRBD1 (5 bases). V lost 1 base and J 2 bases, leaving 15 bases between the germline ends. The CDR3 covers 17 residues. Germline V CDR1 and CDR2: SEHNR, FQNEAQ (reference sequence). The CDR3 here is CASSLGSPGWTKNIQYF. DNA of the CDR3: TGTGCCAGCAGCTTAGGGTCGCCAGGGTGGACCAAAAACATTCAGTACTTC.

The rearrangement joins TRBV7-6 to TRBJ2-7; TRBD2 agrees at 9 bases. Germline V CDR1 and CDR2: SGHVS, FNYEAQ. V trimming: 4 bases; J trimming: 4 bases; junction bases outside the gene matches: 11. The CDR3 is 16 amino acids. The CDR3 here is CASSSQTAGGRYEQYF. CDR3 sequence (DNA): TGTGCCAGCAGCTCGCAGACAGCGGGAGGACGATACGAGCAGTACTTC.

CDR3: CAWSVGDRRKLYGYTF. The CDR3 DNA reads as TGTGCCTGGAGTGTCGGCGACAGGCGGAAATTATATGGCTACACCTTC. This chain uses TRBV30 with TRBJ1-2, with D possibly being TRBD1 (6 bases). CDR1 is GTSNPN, CDR2 SVGIG, per germline (reference sequence). This CDR3 is built from 16 residues. V was pared by 0 bases and J by 5 bases, with 19 bases between.

The chain carries TRBV27 and TRBJ1-2; D is possibly TRBD1 (6 bases). CDR1 is MNHEY, CDR2 SMNVEV, per germline (reference sequence). Trimming cost V 3 bases and J 0 bases, with 14 bases left between them. This CDR3 has 16 amino acids. This CDR3 reads CASSFGGAEANYGYTF. As DNA, the CDR3 is TGTGCCAGCAGTTTTGGGGGGGCAGAAGCTAACTATGGCTACACCTTC.

The chain has TRBV7-9 and TRBJ1-4; D may be TRBD1 (6 bases). V was trimmed by 4 bases and J by 4 bases, leaving 13 bases between them. Germline lookup yields CDR1 SEHNR and CDR2 FQNEAQ (reference sequence). The CDR3 totals 15 residues. CDR3 amino acids: CASSYLGGLNEKLFF. CDR3 DNA: TGTGCCAGCAGCTACCTGGGGGGCCTTAATGAAAAACTGTTTTTT.

The chain combines TRBV5-4 with TRBJ1-4; D perhaps matches TRBD1 (6 bases). The V and J ends lost 0 bases and 7 bases respectively, with 13 bases between them. This CDR3 is 15 amino acids long. The germline V gene has CDR1 SGHNT and CDR2 YYREEE (reference sequence). DNA for the CDR3: TGTGCCAGCAGCTTGGGAGGGGGGGCGGTTGAAAAACTGTTTTTT. It specifies CASSLGGGAVEKLFF.

A few counts support this clone. The chain couples TRBV27 to TRBJ1-6, with a tentative D call TRBD1 (5 bases). The length of the CDR3 is 12 residues. CDR1 and CDR2 (germline): MNHEY, SMNVEV (reference sequence). The V and J ends lost 3 bases and 11 bases respectively, with 8 bases between them. CDR3 coding DNA: TGTGCCAGCAGTTTCGACAGAACACCCCTCCACTTT. Translation gives CASSFDRTPLHF.

V gene TRBV30 combines with J gene TRBJ1-5, with TRBD1 matching over 10 bases. Trimming took 3 bases from V and 2 from J; bases not matched to a gene: 10. The CDR3 sequence is 17 residues long. The germline V gene encodes CDR1 GTSNPN and CDR2 SVGIG (reference sequence). For the CDR3, the DNA is TGTGCCTGGAGCCATAGACAGGGGGCGAGAGGCAATCAGCCCCAGCATTTT. Its translation is CAWSHRQGARGNQPQHF. Complete variable domain (other parts from reference TRBV30 and TRBJ1-5): SQTIHQWPATLVQPVGSPLSLECTVEGTSNPNLYWYRQAAGRGLQLLFYSVGIGQISSEVPQNLSASRPQDRQFILSSKKLLLSDSGFYLCAWSHRQGARGNQPQHFGDGTRLSIL.

The chain is built from TRBV7-6 and TRBJ2-3; TRBD2 agrees at 13 bases. V shed 5 bases and J 2 bases; nucleotides not matched to a gene: 7. Germline CDR1 is SGHVS and CDR2 is FNYEAQ. The CDR3 totals 17 residues. The CDR3 reads CASSHPGLAGVTDTQYF. The CDR3 DNA reads as TGTGCCAGCAGCCATCCTGGACTAGCGGGGGTCACAGATACGCAGTATTTT.

The chain employs TRBV7-2 and TRBJ2-1; TRBD1 aligns across 11 bases. The CDR3 is 15 residues long. The germline V gene has CDR1 SGHTA and CDR2 FQGNSA. V gave up 4 bases and J gave up 6 bases; unmatched junction bases: 5. CDR3 in amino acids: CASSSRTGGSNEQFF. CDR3 nucleotide sequence: TGTGCCAGCAGCTCAAGGACAGGGGGCTCCAATGAGCAGTTCTTC.